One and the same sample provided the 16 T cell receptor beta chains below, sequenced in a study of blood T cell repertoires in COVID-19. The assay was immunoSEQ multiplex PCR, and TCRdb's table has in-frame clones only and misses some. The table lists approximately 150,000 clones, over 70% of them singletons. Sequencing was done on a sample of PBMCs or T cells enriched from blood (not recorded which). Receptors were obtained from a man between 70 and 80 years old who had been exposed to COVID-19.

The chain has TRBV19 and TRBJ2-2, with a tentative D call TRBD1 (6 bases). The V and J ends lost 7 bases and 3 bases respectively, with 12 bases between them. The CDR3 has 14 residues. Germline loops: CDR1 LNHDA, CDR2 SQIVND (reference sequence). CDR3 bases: TGTGCCAGTAAACAGGGAATGGACACCGGGGAGCTGTTTTTT. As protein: CASKQGMDTGELFF.

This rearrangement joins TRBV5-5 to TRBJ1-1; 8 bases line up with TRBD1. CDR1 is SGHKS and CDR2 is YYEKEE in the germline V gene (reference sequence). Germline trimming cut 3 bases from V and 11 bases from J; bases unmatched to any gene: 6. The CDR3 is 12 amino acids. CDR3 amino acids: CASSYWTGIAFF. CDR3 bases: TGTGCCAGCAGCTATTGGACAGGGATTGCTTTCTTT. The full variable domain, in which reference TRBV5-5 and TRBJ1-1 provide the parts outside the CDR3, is DAGVTQSPTHLIKTRGQQVTLRCSPISGHKSVSWYQQVLGQGPQFIFQYYEKEERGRGNFPDRFSARQFPNYSSELNVNALLLGDSALYLCASSYWTGIAFFGQGTRLTVV.

Here the CDR3 reads CASSFKTGAYEQYF. CDR3 nucleotides: TGCGCCAGCAGCTTCAAGACAGGGGCCTACGAGCAGTACTTC. The V call is TRBV4-1, the J call TRBJ2-7, with 8 bases identical to TRBD1. V lost 5 bases to trimming and J lost 2 bases; unmatched junction nucleotides: 5. The CDR3 has 14 residues. Germline CDR1 is MGHRA and CDR2 is YSYEKL.

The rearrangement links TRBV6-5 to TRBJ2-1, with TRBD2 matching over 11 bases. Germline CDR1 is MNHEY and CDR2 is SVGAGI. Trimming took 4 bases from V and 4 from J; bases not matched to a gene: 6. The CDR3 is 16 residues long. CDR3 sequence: CASSSRGTSGYNEQFF. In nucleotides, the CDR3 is TGTGCCAGCAGTTCCAGAGGGACTAGCGGATACAATGAGCAGTTCTTC.

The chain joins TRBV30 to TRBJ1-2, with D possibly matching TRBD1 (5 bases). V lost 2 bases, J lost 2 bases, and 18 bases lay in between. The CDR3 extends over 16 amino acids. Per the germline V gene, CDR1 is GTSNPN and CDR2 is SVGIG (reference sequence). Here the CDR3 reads CAWSPAVQGVNYGYTF. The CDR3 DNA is TGTGCCTGGAGTCCAGCCGTCCAGGGTGTAAACTATGGCTACACCTTC.

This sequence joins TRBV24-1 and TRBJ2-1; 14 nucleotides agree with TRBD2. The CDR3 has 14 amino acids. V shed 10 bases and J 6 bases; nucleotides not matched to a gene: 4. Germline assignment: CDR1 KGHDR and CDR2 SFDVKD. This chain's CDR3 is CATVGTSGGNEQFF. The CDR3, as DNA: TGTGCCACTGTAGGGACTAGCGGGGGCAATGAGCAGTTCTTC.

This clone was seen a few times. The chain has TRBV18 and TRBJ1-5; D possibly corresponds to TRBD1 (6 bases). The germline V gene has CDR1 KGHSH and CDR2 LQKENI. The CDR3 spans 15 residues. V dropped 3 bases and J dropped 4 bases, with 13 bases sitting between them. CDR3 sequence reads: CASSPEGGANQPQHF. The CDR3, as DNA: TGTGCCAGCTCACCGGAGGGGGGGGCGAATCAGCCCCAGCATTTT.

The DNA for the CDR3 is TGCGCCAGCAGGGAAGCGGGGGGGCGGAATACGCAGTATTTT. Amino acids: CASREAGGRNTQYF. The V and J genes are TRBV5-1 and TRBJ2-3; 10 bases align to TRBD2. CDR1 and CDR2 from the germline V gene are SGHRS and YFSETQ. The CDR3 length is 14 residues. The junction had 7 bases not matched to a gene; V was cut back by 5 bases and J by 7 bases.

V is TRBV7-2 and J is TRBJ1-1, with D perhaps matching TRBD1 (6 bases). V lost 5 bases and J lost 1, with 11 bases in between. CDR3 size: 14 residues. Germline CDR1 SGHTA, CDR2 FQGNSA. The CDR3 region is CASSRFRGNTEAFF. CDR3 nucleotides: TGTGCCAGCAGCCGTTTCAGGGGGAACACTGAAGCTTTCTTT.

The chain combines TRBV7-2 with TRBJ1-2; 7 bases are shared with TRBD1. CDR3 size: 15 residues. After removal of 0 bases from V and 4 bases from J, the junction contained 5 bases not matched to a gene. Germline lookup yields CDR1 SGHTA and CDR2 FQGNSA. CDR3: CASSLARDSRYGYTF. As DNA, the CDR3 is TGTGCCAGCAGCTTAGCCCGGGACAGTCGCTATGGCTACACCTTC.

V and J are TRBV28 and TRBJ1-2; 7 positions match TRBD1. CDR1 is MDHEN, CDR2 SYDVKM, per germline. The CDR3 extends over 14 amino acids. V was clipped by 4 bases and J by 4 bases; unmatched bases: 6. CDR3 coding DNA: TGTGCCAGCAGTTCTTCAGGGGGAAGCTATGGCTACACCTTC. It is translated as CASSSSGGSYGYTF.

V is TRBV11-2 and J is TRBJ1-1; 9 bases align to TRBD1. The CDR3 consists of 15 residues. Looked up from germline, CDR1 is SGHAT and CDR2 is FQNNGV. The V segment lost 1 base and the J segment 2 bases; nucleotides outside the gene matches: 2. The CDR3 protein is CASSLGTGENTEAFF. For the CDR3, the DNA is TGTGCCAGCAGCTTAGGGACAGGGGAAAACACTGAAGCTTTCTTT.

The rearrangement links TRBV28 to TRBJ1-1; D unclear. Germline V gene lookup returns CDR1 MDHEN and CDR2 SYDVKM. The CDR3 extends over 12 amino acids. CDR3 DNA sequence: TGTTCCCCTAGCGCCTTGAACACTGAAGCTTTCTTT. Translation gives CSPSALNTEAFF.

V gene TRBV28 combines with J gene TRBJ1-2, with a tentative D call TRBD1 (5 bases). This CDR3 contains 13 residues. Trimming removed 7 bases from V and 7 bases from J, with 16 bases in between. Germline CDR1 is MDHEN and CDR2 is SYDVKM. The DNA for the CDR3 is TGTGCCAGCACCCGACCGGGGGAGGGTGGCTACACCTTC. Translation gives CASTRPGEGGYTF.

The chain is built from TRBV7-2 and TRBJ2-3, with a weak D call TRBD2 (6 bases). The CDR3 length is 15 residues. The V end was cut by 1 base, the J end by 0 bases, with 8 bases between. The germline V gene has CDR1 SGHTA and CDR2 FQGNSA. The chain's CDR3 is CASSLGTISTDTQYF. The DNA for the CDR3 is TGTGCCAGCAGCTTAGGGACTATTAGCACAGATACGCAGTATTTT. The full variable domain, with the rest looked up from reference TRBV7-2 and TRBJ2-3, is GAGVSQSPSNKVTEKGKDVELRCDPISGHTALYWYRQSLGQGLEFLIYFQGNSAPDKSGLPSDRFSAERTGGSVSTLTIQRTQQEDSAVYLCASSLGTISTDTQYFGPGTRLTVL.

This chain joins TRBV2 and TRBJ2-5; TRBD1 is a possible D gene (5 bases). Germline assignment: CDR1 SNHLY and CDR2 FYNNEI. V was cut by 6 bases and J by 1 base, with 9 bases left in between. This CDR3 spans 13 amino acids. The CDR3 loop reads CASRRQSQETQYF. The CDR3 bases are TGTGCCAGCAGGAGACAGAGCCAAGAGACCCAGTACTTC.